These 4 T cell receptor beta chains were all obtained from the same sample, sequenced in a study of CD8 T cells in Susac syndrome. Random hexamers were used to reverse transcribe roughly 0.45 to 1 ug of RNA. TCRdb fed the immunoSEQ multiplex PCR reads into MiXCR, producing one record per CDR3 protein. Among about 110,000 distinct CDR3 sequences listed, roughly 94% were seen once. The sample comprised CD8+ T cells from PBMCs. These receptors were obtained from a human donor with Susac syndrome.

The CDR3 reads CASSLFGSSYTGELFF. The CDR3 DNA reads TGTGCCAGCAGCTTATTTGGCTCTTCGTACACCGGGGAGCTGTTTTTT. This chain joins TRBV7-9 and TRBJ2-2; D unclear. V was trimmed by 2 bases and J by 3 bases, leaving 13 bases between them. This CDR3 region has 16 residues. From germline, CDR1 is SEHNR and CDR2 FQNEAQ (reference sequence). Using reference TRBV7-9 and TRBJ2-2 for the parts outside the CDR3, the full variable domain is DTGVSQNPRHKITKRGQNVTFRCDPISEHNRLYWYRQTLGQGPEFLTYFQNEAQLEKSRLLSDRFSAERPKGSFSTLEIQRTEQGDSAMYLCASSLFGSSYTGELFFGEGSRLTVL.

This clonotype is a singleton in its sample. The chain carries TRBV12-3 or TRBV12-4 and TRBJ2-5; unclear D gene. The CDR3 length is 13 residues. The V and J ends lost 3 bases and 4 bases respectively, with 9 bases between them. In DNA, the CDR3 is TGTGCCAGCAGTTTGCCAGGACGAGAGACCCAGTACTTC. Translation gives CASSLPGRETQYF.

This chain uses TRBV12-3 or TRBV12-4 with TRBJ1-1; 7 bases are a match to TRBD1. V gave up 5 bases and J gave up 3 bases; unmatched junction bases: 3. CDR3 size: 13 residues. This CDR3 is CASSGDSYTEAFF. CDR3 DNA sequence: TGTGCCAGCAGTGGGGACAGCTACACTGAAGCTTTCTTT.

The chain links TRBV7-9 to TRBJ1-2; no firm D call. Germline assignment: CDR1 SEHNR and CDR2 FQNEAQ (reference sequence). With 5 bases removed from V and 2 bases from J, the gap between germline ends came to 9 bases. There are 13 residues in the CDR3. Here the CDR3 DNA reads TGTGCCAGCAGCCAGACACTGAACTATGGCTACACCTTC. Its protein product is CASSQTLNYGYTF.